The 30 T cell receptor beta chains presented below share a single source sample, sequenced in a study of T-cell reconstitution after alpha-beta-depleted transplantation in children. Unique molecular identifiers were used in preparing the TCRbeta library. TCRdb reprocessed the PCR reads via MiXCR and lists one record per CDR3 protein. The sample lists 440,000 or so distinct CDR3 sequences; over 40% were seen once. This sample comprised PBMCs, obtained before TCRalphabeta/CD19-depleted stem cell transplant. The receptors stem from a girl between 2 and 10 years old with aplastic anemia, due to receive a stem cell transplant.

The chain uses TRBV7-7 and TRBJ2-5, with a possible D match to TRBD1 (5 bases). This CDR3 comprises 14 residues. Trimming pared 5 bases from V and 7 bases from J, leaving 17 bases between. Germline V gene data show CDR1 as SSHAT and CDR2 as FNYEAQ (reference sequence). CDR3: CASSEGAGKGTQYF. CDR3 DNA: TGTGCCAGCAGCGAAGGGGCAGGGAAGGGGACCCAGTACTTC. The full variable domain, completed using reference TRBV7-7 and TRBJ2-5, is GAGVSQSPRYKVTKRGQDVTLRCDPISSHATLYWYQQALGQGPEFLTYFNYEAQPDKSGLPSDRFSAERPEGSISTLTIQRTEQRDSAMYRCASSEGAGKGTQYFGPGTRLLVL.

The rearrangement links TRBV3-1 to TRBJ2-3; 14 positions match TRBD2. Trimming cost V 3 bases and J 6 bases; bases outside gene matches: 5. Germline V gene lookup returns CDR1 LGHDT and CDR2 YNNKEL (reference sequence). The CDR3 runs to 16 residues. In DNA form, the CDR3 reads TGTGCCAGCAGCCAGACTAGCGGGGGGGTTGGCGATACGCAGTATTTT. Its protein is CASSQTSGGVGDTQYF.

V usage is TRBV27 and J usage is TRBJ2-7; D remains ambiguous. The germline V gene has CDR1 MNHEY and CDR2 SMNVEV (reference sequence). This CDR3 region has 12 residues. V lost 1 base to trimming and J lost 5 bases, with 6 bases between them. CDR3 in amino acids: CASSLLGNEQYF. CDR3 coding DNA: TGTGCCAGCAGTTTATTAGGGAACGAGCAGTACTTC.

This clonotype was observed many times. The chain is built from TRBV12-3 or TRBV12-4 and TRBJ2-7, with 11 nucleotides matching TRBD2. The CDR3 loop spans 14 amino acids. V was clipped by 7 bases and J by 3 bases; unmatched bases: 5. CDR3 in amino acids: CASKLAGELYEQYF. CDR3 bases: TGTGCCAGCAAACTAGCGGGAGAGCTCTACGAGCAGTACTTC.

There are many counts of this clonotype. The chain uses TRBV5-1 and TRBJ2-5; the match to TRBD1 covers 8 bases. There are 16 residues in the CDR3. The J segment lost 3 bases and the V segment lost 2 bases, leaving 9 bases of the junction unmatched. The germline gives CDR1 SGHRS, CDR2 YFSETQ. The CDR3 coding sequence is TGCGCCAGCAGCTTAAACGCCGGGACAGGCAAAGAGACCCAGTACTTC. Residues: CASSLNAGTGKETQYF.

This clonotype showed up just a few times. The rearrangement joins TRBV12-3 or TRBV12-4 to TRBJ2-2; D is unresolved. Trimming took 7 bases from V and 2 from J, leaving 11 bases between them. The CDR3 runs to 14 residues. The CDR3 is CASIEGSNTGELFF. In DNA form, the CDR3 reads TGTGCCAGCATCGAAGGCAGCAACACCGGGGAGCTGTTTTTT.

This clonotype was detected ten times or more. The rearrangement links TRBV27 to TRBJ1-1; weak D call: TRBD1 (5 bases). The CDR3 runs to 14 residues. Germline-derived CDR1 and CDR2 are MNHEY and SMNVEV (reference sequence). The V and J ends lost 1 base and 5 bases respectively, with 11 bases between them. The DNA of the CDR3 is TGTGCCAGCAGTTTATTCGACGGGGGAACTGAAGCTTTCTTT. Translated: CASSLFDGGTEAFF.

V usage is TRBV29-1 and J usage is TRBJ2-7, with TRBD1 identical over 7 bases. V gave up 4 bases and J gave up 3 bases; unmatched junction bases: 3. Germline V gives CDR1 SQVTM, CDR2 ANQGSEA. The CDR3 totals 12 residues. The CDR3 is CSVVRQGYEQYF. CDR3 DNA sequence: TGCAGCGTTGTACGACAGGGCTACGAGCAGTACTTC.

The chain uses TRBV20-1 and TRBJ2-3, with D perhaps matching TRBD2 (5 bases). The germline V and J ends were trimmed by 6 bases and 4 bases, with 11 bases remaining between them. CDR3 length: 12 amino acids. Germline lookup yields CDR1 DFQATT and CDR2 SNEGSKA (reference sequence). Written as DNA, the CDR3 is TGCAGTGCCACGGGAATGGCAGATACGCAGTATTTT. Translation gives CSATGMADTQYF.

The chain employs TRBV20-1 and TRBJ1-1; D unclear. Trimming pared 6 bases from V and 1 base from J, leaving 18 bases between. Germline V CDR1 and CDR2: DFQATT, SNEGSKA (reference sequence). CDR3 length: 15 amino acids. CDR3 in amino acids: CSASPLVGRNTEAFF. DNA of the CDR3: TGCAGTGCCTCACCGTTGGTAGGTCGGAACACTGAAGCTTTCTTT.

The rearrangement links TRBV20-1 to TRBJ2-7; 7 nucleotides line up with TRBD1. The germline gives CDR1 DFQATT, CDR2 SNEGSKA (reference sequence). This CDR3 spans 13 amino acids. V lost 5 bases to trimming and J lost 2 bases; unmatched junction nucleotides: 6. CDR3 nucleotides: TGCAGTGCTGGCCGGGACAGAGCCTACGAGCAGTACTTC. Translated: CSAGRDRAYEQYF.

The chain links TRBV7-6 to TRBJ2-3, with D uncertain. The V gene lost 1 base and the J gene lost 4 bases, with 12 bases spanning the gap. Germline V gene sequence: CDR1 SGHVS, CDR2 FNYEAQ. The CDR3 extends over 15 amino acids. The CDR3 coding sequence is TGTGCCAGCAGCTTAGGAGGTATCGCCCCAGATACGCAGTATTTT. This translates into CASSLGGIAPDTQYF. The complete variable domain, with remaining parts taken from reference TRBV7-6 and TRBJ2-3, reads GAGVSQSPRYKVTKRGQDVALRCDPISGHVSLYWYRQALGQGPEFLTYFNYEAQQDKSGLPNDRFSAERPEGSISTLTIQRTEQRDSAMYRCASSLGGIAPDTQYFGPGTRLTVL.

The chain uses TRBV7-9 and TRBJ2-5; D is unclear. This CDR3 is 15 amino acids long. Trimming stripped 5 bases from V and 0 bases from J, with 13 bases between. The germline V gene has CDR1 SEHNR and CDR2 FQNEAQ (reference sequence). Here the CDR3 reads CASSPDAPYQETQYF. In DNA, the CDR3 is TGTGCCAGCAGCCCGGACGCACCGTACCAAGAGACCCAGTACTTC. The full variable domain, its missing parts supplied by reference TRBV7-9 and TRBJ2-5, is DTGVSQNPRHKITKRGQNVTFRCDPISEHNRLYWYRQTLGQGPEFLTYFQNEAQLEKSRLLSDRFSAERPKGSFSTLEIQRTEQGDSAMYLCASSPDAPYQETQYFGPGTRLLVL.

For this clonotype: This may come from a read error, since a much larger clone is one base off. The CDR3 spells CATSKYQGAGTGGLFF. The CDR3 DNA sequence: TGTGCCACCAGCAAATATCAGGGGGCCGGAACCGGGGGGCTGTTTTTT. V gene TRBV15 combines with J gene TRBJ2-2; 8 bases align to TRBD1. Germline CDR1 and CDR2: LNHNV and YYDKDF (reference sequence). The CDR3 extends over 16 amino acids.

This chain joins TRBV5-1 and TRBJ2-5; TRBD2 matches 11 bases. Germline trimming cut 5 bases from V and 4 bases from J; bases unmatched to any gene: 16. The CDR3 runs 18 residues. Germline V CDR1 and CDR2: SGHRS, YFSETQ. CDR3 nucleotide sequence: TGCGCCAGCAGTCCAATCCCTGCCTTAGCGGGAGGGGGAGAGACCCAGTACTTC. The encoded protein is CASSPIPALAGGGETQYF.

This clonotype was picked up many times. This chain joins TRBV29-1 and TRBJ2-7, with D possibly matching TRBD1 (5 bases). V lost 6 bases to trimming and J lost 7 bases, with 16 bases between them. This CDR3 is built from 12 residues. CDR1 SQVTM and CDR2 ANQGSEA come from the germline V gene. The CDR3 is CSVSDSRWEQYF. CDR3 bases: TGCAGCGTGAGTGACAGTCGATGGGAGCAGTACTTC.

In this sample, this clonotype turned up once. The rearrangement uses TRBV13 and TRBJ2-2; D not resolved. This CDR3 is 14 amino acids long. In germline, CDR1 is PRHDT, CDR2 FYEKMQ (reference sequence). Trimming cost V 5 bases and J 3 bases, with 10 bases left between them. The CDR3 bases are TGTGCCAGCAGCCCTATCGGGTACACCGGGGAGCTGTTTTTT. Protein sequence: CASSPIGYTGELFF.

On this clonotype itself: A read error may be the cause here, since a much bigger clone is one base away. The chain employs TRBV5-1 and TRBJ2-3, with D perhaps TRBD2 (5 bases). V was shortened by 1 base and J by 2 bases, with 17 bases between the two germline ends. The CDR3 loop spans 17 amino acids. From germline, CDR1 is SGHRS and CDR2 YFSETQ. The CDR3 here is CASSLPSDSRFTDTQYF. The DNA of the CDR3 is TGCGCCAGCAGCTTGCCATCGGACTCGCGCTTCACAGATACGCAGTATTTT.

The CDR3 loop is CASSIRSGLADFYNEQFF. The CDR3 DNA reads TGTGCCAGTAGTATAAGATCCGGGCTAGCGGATTTTTACAATGAGCAGTTCTTC. The V and J genes are TRBV19 and TRBJ2-1, with 7 bases that match TRBD2. The germline gives CDR1 LNHDA, CDR2 SQIVND (reference sequence). Trimming took 2 bases from V and 4 from J; bases not matched to a gene: 14. This CDR3 spans 18 amino acids.

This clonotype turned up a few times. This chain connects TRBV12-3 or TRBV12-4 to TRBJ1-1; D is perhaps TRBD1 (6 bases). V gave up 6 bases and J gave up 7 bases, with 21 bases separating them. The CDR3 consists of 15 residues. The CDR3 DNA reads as TGTGCCAGCAGCCTAGGGGCGAGGGGGTTCGGTGAAGCTTTCTTT. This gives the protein CASSLGARGFGEAFF.

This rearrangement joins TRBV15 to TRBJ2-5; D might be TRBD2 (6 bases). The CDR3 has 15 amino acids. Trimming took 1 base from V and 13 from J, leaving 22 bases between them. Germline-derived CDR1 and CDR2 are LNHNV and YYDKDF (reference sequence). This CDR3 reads CATSRGRGQADFSYF. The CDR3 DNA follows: TGTGCCACCAGCAGAGGGAGGGGCCAAGCGGATTTTTCGTACTTC.

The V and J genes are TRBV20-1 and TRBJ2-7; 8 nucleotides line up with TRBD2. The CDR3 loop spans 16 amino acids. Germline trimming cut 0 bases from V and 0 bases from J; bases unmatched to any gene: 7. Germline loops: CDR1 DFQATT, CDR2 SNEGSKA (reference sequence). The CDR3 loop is CSARDVVGGASYEQYF. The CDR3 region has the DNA TGCAGTGCTAGAGATGTGGTCGGGGGGGCCTCCTACGAGCAGTACTTC.

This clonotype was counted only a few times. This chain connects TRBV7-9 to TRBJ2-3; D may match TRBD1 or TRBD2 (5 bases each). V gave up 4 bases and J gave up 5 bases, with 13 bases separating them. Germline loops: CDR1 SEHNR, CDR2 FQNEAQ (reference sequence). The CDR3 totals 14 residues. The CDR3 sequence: CASSSGLGEDTQYF. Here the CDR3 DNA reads TGTGCCAGCAGCTCGGGGCTTGGGGAAGATACGCAGTATTTT.

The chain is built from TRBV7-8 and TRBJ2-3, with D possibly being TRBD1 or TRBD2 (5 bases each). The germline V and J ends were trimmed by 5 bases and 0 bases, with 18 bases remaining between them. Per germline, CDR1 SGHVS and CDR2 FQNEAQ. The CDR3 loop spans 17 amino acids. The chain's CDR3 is CASSARDGDLSTDTQYF. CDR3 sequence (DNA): TGTGCCAGCAGCGCCCGGGACGGAGACCTTAGCACAGATACGCAGTATTTT.

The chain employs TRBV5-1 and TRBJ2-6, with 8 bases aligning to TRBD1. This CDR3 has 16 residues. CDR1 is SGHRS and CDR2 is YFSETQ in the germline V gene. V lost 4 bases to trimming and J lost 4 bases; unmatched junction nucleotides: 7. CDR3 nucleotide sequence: TGCGCCAGCAGCCCTGGACAGGGAACCGGGGCCAACGTCCTGACTTTC. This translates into CASSPGQGTGANVLTF.

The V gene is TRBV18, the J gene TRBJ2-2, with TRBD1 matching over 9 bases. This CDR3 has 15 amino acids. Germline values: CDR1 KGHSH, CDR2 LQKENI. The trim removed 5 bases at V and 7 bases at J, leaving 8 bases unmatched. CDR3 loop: CASSSGQGNLGELFF. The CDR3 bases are TGTGCCAGCTCATCAGGACAGGGGAACCTCGGGGAGCTGTTTTTT.

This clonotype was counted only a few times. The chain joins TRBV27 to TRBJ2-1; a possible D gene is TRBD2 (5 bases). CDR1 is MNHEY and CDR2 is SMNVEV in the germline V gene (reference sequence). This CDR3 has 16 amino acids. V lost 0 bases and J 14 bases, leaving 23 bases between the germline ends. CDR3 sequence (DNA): TGTGCCAGCAGTTTATCGGCCAGCGCTAGCTCCTACAATGAGTTCTTC. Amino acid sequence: CASSLSASASSYNEFF.

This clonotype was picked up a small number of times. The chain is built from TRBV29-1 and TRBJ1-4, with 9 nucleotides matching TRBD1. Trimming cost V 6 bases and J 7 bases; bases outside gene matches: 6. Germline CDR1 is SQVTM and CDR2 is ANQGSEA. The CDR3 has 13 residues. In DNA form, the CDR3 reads TGCAGCGTAGGACAGGGGTACGGTGAAAAACTGTTTTTT. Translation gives CSVGQGYGEKLFF.

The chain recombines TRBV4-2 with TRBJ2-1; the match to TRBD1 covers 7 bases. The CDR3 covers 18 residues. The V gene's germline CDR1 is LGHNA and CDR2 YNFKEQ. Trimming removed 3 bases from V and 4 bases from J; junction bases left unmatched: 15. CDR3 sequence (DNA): TGTGCCAGCAGCCAGCTGACAGGGAGAAAAGTTTATTACAATGAGCAGTTCTTC. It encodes CASSQLTGRKVYYNEQFF.

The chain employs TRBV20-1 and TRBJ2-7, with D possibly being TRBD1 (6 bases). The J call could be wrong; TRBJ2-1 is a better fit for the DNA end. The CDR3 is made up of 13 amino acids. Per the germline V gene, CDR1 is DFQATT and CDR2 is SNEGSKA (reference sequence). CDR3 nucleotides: TGCAGTGCTAGACTACCGACAGGCTGGGAGCAGTTCTTC. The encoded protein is CSARLPTGWEQFF.